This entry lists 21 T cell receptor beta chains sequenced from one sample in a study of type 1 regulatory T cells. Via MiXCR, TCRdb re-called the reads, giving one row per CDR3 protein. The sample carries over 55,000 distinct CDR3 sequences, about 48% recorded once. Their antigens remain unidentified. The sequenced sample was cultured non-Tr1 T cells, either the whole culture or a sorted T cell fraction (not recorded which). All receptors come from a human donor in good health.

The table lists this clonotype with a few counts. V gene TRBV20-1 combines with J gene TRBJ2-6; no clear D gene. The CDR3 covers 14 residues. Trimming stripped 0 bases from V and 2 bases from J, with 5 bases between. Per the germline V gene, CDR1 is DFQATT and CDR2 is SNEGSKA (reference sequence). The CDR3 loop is CSARDRAGANVLTF. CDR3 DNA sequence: TGCAGTGCTAGAGATCGGGCTGGGGCCAACGTCCTGACTTTC.

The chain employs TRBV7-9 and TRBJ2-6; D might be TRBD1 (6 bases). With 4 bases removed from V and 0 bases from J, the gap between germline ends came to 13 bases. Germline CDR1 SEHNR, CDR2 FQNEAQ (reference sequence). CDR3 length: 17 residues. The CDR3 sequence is CASSSPVRGSGANVLTF. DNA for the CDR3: TGTGCCAGCAGCTCCCCGGTCAGGGGCTCTGGGGCCAACGTCCTGACTTTC. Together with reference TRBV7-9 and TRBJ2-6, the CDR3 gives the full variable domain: DTGVSQNPRHKITKRGQNVTFRCDPISEHNRLYWYRQTLGQGPEFLTYFQNEAQLEKSRLLSDRFSAERPKGSFSTLEIQRTEQGDSAMYLCASSSPVRGSGANVLTFGAGSRLTVL.

The DNA for the CDR3 is TGTGCCATCAGTCCCCGAACGGGCGCCGCGAACACCGGGGAGCTGTTTTTT. Translating it yields CAISPRTGAANTGELFF. The rearrangement links TRBV10-3 to TRBJ2-2; D is unclear. V was pared by 5 bases and J by 0 bases, with 16 bases between. Germline assignment: CDR1 ENHRY and CDR2 SYGVKD. The CDR3 sequence is 17 residues long.

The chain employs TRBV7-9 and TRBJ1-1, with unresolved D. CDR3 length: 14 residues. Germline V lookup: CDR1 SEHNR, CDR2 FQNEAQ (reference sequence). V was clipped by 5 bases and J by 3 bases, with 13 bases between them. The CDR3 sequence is CASSKDGTYTEAFF. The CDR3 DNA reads TGTGCCAGCAGCAAGGACGGCACATACACTGAAGCTTTCTTT.

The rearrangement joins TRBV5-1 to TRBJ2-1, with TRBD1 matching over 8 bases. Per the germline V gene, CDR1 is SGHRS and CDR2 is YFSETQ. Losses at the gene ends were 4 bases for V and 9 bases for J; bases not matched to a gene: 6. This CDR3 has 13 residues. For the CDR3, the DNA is TGCGCCAGCAGCGGACAGGGTCATACTGAGCAGTTCTTC. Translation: CASSGQGHTEQFF.

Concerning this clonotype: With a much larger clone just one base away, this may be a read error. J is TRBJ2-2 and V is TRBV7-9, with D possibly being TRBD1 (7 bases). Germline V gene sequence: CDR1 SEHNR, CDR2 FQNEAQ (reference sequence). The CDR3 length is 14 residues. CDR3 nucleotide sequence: TGTGCCAGCAGCGGTGGGACAGCTGGCGGGAAGCTGTTTTTT. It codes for CASSGGTAGGKLFF.

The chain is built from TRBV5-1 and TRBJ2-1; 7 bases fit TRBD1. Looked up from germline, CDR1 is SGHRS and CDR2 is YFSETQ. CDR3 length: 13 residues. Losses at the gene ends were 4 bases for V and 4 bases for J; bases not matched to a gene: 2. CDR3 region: CASSVTGYNEQFF. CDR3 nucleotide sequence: TGCGCCAGCAGCGTGACAGGGTACAATGAGCAGTTCTTC. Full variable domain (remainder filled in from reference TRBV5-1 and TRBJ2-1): KAGVTQTPRYLIKTRGQQVTLSCSPISGHRSVSWYQQTPGQGLQFLFEYFSETQRNKGNFPGRFSGRQFSNSRSEMNVSTLELGDSALYLCASSVTGYNEQFFGPGTRLTVL.

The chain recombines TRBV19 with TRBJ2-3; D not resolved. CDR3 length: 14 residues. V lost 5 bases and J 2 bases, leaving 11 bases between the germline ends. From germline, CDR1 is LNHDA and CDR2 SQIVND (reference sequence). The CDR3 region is CASSVQKSTDTQYF. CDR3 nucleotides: TGTGCCAGTAGTGTCCAGAAATCCACAGATACGCAGTATTTT.

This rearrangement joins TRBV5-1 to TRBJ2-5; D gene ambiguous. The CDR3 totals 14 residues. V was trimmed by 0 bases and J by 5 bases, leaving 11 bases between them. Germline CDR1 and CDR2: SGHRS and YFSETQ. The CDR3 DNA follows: TGCGCCAGCAGCTTGGCGGTCGTGGGGGAGACCCAGTACTTC. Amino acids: CASSLAVVGETQYF.

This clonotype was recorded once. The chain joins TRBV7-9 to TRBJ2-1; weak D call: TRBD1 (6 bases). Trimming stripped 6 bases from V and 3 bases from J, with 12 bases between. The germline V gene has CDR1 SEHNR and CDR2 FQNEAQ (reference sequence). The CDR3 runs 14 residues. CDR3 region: CASRKTGDYNEQFF. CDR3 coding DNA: TGTGCCAGCAGAAAGACAGGAGACTACAATGAGCAGTTCTTC.

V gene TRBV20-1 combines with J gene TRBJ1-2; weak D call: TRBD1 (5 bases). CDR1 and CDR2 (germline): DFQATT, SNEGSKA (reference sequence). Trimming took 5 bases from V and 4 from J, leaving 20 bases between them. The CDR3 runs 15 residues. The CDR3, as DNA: TGCAGTGCTCCGACCAGGGTACCCCTCCTCTATGGCTACACCTTC. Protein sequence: CSAPTRVPLLYGYTF.

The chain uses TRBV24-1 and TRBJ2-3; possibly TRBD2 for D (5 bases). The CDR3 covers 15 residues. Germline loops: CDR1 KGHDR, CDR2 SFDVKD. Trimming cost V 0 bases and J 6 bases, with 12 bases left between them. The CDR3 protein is CATSDLEGGRDTQYF. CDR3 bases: TGTGCCACCAGTGATTTGGAAGGAGGTCGGGATACGCAGTATTTT.

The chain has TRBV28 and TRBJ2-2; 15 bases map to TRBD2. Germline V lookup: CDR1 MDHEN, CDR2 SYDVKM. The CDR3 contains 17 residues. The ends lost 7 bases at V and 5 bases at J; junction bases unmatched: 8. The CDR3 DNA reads TGTGCCAGCACCAAGCCCGGGACTAGCGGGGGGACCGGGGAGCTGTTTTTT. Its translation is CASTKPGTSGGTGELFF. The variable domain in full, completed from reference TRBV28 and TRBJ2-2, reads DVKVTQSSRYLVKRTGEKVFLECVQDMDHENMFWYRQDPGLGLRLIYFSYDVKMKEKGDIPEGYSVSREKKERFSLILESASTNQTSMYLCASTKPGTSGGTGELFFGEGSRLTVL.

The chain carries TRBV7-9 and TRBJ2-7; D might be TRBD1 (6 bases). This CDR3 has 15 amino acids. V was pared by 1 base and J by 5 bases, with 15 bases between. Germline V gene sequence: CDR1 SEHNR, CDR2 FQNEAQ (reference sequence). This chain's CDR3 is CASSLGERDKDEQYF. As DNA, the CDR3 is TGTGCCAGCAGCTTAGGGGAAAGGGACAAGGACGAGCAGTACTTC.

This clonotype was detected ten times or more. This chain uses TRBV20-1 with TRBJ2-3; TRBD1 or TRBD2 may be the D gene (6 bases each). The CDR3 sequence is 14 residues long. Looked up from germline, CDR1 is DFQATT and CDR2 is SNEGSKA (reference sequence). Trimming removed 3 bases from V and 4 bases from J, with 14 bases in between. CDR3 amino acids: CSASLGGRADTQYF. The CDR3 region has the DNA TGCAGTGCTAGCTTGGGGGGCCGGGCAGATACGCAGTATTTT.

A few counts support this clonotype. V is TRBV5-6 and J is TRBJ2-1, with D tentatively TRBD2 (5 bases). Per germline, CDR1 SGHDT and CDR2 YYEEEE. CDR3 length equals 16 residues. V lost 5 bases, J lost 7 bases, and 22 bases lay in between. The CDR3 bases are TGTGCCAGCAGTTCACTCCGAGGGTACACTACAAATGAGCAGTTCTTC. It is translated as CASSSLRGYTTNEQFF.

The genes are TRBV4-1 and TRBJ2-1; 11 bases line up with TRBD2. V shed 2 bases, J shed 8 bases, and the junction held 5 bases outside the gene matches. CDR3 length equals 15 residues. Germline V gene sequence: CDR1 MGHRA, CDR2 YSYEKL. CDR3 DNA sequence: TGCGCCAGCAGCCAATATAGCGGGGGGGCCGATGAGCAGTTCTTC. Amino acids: CASSQYSGGADEQFF.

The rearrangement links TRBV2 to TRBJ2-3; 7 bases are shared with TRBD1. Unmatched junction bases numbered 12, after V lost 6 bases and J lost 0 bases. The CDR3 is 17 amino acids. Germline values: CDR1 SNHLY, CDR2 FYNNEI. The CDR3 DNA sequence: TGTGCCAGCAGGCCCAAGAGTGGGGACAGAAGCACAGATACGCAGTATTTT. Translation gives CASRPKSGDRSTDTQYF.

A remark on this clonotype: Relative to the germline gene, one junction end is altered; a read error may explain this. The DNA of the CDR3 is TGTGCCTGGAGTGTGGCAGGGGACCCCCGTTTC. It codes for CAWSVAGDPRF. The chain combines TRBV30 with TRBJ2-7; D perhaps matches TRBD1 (6 bases). Germline CDR1 reads GTSNPN; CDR2 reads SVGIG (reference sequence). This CDR3 comprises 11 residues.

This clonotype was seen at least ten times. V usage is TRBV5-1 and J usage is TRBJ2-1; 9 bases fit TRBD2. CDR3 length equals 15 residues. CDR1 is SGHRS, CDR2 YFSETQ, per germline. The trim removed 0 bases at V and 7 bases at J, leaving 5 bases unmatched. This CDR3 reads CASSLASSGRNEQFF. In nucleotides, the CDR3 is TGCGCCAGCAGCTTGGCTTCCAGCGGGAGGAATGAGCAGTTCTTC.

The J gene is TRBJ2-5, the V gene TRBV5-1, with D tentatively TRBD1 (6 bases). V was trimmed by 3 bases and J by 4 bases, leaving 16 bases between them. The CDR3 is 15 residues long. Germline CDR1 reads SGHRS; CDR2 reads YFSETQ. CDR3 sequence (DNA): TGCGCCAGCAGCTCCCGGCCAGGGGTTGGAGAGACCCAGTACTTC. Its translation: CASSSRPGVGETQYF. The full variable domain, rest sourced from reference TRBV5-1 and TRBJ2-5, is KAGVTQTPRYLIKTRGQQVTLSCSPISGHRSVSWYQQTPGQGLQFLFEYFSETQRNKGNFPGRFSGRQFSNSRSEMNVSTLELGDSALYLCASSSRPGVGETQYFGPGTRLLVL.